This TCR beta chain was recorded in a study of blood T cell repertoires in COVID-19. As for the study in general: Samples of COVID-19 (acute and convalescent) were obtained from the United States, Italy and Spain. The cDNA or gDNA used as material had been derived from T cells, B-cell-depleted T cells, or PBMCs.

Original processing notes: Amplification with reference gene primers provided the estimates of nucleated cell counts. Data came from immunoSEQ multiplex PCR; TCRdb stores just in-frame clones and leaves some out. The V and J calls and clone size come from that table; D and trimming were worked out from the DNA. The sample holds 350,000 to 500,000 clones; around nine tenths are singletons and the top ten take roughly 1.4%. This CDR3 region has 13 residues. Germline V gene sequence: CDR1 SQVTM, CDR2 ANQGSEA. The V segment lost 7 bases and the J segment 6 bases; nucleotides outside the gene matches: 10. It was within 2 weeks before study entry that exposed participants met a COVID-19 case.

The chain links TRBV29-1 to TRBJ1-2; 8 bases line up with TRBD1. The sequencing input was PBMCs or T cells enriched from blood (not recorded which). The clonotype was recovered from a woman aged 18-29 years who had been exposed to COVID-19. CDR3 sequence: CSGYRGDGDGYTF. Here the CDR3 DNA reads TGCAGCGGGTACAGGGGGGACGGGGATGGCTACACCTTC.